This TCR beta chain was obtained from a study of blood T cell repertoires in COVID-19. Overall study: T cells, B-cell-depleted T cells, or PBMCs supplied cDNA or gDNA.

In the original workflow: It was from reference gene primer amplification that nucleated cell counts were estimated. Repertoires were generated with immunoSEQ multiplex PCR, while TCRdb's copy carries only in-frame clones and drops some. D and trimming come from the DNA, and the V and J calls and clone size come from that table. This sample carries about 180,000 clones, roughly 83% of them seen once, and the ten largest clones take 6.5% to 8.5%. Specimen: peripheral blood. This clonotype was obtained from a woman aged 40 to 50 with COVID-19, enrolled during active disease.

The CDR3 reads CSVALGGGTGELFF. The CDR3 DNA follows: TGCAGCGTTGCTTTGGGGGGGGGCACCGGGGAGCTGTTTTTT. The chain has TRBV29-1 and TRBJ2-2, with TRBD2 matching over 7 bases. Germline V gene data show CDR1 as SQVTM and CDR2 as ANQGSEA. The CDR3 contains 14 residues. With 4 bases clipped from V and 4 bases from J, the junction kept 6 bases outside the gene matches.